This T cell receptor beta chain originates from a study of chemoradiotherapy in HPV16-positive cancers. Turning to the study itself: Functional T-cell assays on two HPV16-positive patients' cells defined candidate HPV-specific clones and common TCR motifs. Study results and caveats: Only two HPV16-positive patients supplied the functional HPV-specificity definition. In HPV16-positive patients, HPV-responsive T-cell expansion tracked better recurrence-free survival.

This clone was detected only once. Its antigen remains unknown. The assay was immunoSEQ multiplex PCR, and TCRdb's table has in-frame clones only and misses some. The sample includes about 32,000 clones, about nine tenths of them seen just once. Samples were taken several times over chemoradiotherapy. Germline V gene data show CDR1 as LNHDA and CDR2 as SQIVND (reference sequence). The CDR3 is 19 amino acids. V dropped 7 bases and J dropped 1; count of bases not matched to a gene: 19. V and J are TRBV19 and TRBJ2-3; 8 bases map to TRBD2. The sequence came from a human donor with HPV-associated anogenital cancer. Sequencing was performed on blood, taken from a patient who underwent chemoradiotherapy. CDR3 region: CASTVDGTGGPVGTDTQYF. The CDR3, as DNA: TGTGCCAGTACCGTAGACGGAACGGGGGGGCCGGTAGGCACAGATACGCAGTATTTT.